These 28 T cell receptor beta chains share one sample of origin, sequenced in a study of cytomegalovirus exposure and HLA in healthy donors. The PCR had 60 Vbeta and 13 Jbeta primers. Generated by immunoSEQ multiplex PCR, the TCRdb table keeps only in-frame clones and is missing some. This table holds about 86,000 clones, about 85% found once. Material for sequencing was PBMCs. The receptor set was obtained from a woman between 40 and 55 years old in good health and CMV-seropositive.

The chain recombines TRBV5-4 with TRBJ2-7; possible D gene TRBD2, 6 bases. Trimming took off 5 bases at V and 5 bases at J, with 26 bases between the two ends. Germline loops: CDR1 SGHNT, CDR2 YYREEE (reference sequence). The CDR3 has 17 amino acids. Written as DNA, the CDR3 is TGTGCCAGCAGTTCTTTGACTCGAGCGGGTGTTTTCCACGAGCAGTACTTC. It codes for CASSSLTRAGVFHEQYF.

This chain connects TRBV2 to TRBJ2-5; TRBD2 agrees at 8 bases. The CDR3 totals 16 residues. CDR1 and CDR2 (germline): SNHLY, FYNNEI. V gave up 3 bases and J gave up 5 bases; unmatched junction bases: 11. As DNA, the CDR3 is TGTGCCAGCAGTGATTTTCAGCGGGGGTCTGGGGAGACCCAGTACTTC. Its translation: CASSDFQRGSGETQYF.

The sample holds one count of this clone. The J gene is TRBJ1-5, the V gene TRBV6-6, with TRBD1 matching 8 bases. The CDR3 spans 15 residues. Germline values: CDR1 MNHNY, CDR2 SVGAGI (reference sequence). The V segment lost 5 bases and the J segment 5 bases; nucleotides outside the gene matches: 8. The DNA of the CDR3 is TGTGCCAGCAGTAGGACAGGGCGAGCGGATCAGCCCCAGCATTTT. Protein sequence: CASSRTGRADQPQHF.

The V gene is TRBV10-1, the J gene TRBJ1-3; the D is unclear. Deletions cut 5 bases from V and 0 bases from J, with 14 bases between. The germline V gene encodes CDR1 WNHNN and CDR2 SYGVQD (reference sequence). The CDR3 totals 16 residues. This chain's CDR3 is CASSHCRGSSGNTIYF. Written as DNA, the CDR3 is TGCGCCAGCAGTCACTGCCGGGGTTCCTCTGGAAACACCATATATTTT.

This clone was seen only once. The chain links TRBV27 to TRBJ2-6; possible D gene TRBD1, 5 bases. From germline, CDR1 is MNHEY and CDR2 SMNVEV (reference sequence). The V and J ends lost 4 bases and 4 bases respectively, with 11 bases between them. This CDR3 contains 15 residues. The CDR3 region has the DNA TGTGCCAGCAGTTCTCAGGGATCCGGGGCCAACGTCCTGACTTTC. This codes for CASSSQGSGANVLTF.

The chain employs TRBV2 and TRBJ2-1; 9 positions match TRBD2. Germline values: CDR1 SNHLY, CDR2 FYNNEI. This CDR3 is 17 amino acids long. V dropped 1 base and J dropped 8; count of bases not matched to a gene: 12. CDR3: CASSEDSGGFRVHEQFF. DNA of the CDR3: TGTGCCAGCAGTGAAGATAGCGGGGGCTTCCGGGTCCATGAGCAGTTCTTC.

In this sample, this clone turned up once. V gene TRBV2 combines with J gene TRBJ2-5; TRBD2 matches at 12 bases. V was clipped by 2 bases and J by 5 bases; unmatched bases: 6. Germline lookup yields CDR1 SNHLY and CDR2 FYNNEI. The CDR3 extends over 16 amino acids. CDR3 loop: CASSEWASGGVETQYF. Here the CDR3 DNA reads TGTGCCAGCAGTGAATGGGCTAGCGGGGGGGTGGAGACCCAGTACTTC.

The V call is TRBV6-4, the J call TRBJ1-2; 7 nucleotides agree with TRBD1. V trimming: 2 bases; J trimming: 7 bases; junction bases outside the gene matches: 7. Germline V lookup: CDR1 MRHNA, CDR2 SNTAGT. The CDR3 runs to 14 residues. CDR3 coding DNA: TGTGCCAGCAGTGACCCGACAGGGACTTCTGGCTACACCTTC. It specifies CASSDPTGTSGYTF.

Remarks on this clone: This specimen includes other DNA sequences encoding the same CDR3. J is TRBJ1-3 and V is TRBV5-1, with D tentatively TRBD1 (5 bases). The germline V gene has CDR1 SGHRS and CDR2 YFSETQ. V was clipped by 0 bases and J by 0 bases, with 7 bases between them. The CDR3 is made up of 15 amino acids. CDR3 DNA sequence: TGCGCCAGCAGCTTGGCCCAGGGCTCTGGAAACACCATATATTTT. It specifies CASSLAQGSGNTIYF.

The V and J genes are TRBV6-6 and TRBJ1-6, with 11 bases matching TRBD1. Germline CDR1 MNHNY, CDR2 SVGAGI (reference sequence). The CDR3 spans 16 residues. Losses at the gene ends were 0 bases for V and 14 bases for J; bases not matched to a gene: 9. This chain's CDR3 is CASSYSDRGQGWSLHF. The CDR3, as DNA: TGTGCCAGCAGTTACTCGGACAGGGGGCAGGGGTGGTCCCTCCACTTT.

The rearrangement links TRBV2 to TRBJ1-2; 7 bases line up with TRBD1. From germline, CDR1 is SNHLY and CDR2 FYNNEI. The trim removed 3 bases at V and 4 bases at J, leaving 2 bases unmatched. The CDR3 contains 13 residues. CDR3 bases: TGTGCCAGCAGTGAGACAGGGATCTATGGCTACACCTTC. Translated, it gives CASSETGIYGYTF.

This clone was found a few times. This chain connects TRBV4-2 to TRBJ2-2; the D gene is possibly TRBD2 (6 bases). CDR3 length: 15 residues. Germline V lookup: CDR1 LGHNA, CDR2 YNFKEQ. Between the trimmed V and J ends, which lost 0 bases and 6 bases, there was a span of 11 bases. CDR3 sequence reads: CASSQDIGGSGELFF. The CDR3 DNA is TGTGCCAGCAGCCAAGATATAGGAGGGTCCGGGGAGCTGTTTTTT.

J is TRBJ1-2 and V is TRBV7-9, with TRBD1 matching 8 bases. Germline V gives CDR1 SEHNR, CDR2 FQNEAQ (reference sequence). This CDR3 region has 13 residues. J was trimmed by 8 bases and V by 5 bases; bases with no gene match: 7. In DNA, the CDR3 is TGTGCCAGCAGCCAAGGACAGGGCTGGGGCTACACCTTC. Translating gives CASSQGQGWGYTF.

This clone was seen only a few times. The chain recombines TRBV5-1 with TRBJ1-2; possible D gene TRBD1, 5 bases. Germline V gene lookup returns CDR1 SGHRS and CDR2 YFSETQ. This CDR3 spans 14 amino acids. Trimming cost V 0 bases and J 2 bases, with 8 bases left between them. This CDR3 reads CASSLGQGNYGYTF. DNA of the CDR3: TGCGCCAGCAGCTTGGGGCAGGGCAACTATGGCTACACCTTC.

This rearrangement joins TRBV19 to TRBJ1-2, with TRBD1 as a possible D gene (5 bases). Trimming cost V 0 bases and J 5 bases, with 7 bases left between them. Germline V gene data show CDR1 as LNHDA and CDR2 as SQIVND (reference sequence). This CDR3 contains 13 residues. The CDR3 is CASSIDREYGYTF. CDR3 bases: TGTGCCAGTAGTATAGACAGGGAATATGGCTACACCTTC.

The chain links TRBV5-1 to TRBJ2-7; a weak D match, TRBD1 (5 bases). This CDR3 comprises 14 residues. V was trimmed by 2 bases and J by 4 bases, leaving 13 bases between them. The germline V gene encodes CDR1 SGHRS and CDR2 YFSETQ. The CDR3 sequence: CASSFGSQEYEQYF. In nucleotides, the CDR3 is TGCGCCAGCAGCTTCGGCTCACAGGAGTACGAGCAGTACTTC.

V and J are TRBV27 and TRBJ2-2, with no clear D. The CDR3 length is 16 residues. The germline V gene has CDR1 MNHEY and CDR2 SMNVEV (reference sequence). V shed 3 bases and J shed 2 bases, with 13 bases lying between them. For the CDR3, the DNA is TGTGCCAGCAGTTTCAGGTCCGTAACCAACACCGGGGAGCTGTTTTTT. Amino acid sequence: CASSFRSVTNTGELFF.

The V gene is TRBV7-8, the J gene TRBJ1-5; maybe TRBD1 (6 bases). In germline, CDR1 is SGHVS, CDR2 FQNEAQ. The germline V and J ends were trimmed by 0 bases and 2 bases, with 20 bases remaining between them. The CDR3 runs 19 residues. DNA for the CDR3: TGTGCCAGCAGCTTAGCCTCTCAGGGGAAAGCGGTTGGCAATCAGCCCCAGCATTTT. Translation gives CASSLASQGKAVGNQPQHF. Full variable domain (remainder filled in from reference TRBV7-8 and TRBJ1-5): GAGVSQSPRYKVAKRGQDVALRCDPISGHVSLFWYQQALGQGPEFLTYFQNEAQLDKSGLPSDRFFAERPEGSVSTLKIQRTQQEDSAVYLCASSLASQGKAVGNQPQHFGDGTRLSIL.

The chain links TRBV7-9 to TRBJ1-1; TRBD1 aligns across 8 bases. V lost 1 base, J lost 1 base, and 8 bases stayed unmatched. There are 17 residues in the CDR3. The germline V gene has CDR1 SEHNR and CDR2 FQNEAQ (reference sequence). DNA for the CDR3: TGTGCCAGCAGCTTAGGGGGGTTCGGGACAGGGAACACTGAAGCTTTCTTT. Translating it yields CASSLGGFGTGNTEAFF.

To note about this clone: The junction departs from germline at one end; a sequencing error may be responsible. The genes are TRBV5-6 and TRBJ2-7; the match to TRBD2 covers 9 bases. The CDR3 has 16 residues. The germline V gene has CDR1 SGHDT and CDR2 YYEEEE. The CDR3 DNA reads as TGTGCCAGCAGCTTGAGGCCCGGGACAGCCGGGACTAGCAGGGACTTC. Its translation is CASSLRPGTAGTSRDF.

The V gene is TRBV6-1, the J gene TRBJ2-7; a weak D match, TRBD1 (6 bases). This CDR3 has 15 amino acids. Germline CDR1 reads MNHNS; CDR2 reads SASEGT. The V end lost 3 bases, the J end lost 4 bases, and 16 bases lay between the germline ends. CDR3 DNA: TGTGCCAGCAGTGAGTGGGCAGGGGCGCAATACGAGCAGTACTTC. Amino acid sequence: CASSEWAGAQYEQYF.

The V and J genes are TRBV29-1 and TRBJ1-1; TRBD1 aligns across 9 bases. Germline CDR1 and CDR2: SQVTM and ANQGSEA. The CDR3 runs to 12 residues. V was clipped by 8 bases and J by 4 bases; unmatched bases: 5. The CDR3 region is CSTNRGPTEAFF. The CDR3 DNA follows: TGCAGCACAAACAGGGGGCCCACTGAAGCTTTCTTT.

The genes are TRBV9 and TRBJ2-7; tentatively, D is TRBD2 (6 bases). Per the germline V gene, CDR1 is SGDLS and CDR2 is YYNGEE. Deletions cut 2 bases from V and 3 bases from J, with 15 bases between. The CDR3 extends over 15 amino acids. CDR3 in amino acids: CASSVGGSEDYEQYF. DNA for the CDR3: TGTGCCAGCAGCGTTGGAGGGAGCGAGGACTACGAGCAGTACTTC.

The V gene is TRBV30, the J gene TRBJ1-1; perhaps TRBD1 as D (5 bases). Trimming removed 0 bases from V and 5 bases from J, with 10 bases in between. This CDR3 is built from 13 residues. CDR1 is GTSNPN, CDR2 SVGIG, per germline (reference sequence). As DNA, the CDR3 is TGTGCCTGGAGTGTACCAGGGTTTACTGAAGCTTTCTTT. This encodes CAWSVPGFTEAFF.

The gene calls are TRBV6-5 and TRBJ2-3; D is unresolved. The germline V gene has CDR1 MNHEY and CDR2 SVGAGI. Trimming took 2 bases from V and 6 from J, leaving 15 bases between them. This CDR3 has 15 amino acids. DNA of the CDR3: TGTGCCAGCAGTTACCCGGGTCGTCCCGGGGATACGCAGTATTTT. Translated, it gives CASSYPGRPGDTQYF.

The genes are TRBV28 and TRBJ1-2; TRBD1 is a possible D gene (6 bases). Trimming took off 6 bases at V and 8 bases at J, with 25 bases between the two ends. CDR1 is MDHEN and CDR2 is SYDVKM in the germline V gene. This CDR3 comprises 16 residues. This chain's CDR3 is CASSSSPGTTGKGYTF. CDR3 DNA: TGTGCCAGCAGCTCATCACCTGGGACAACAGGGAAGGGCTACACCTTC.

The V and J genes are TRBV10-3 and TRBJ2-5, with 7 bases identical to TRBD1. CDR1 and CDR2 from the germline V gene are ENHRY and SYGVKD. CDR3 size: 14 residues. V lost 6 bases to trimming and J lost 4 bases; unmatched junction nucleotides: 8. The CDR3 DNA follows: TGTGCCATCAGCCAACGGGACAGTCGAGAGACCCAGTACTTC. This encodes CAISQRDSRETQYF.

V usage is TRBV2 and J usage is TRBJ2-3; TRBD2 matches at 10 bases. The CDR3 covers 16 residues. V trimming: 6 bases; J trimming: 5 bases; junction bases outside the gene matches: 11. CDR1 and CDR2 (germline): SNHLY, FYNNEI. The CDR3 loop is CASRQPPSGGVDTQYF. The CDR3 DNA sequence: TGTGCCAGCAGACAACCTCCTAGCGGGGGCGTAGATACGCAGTATTTT.